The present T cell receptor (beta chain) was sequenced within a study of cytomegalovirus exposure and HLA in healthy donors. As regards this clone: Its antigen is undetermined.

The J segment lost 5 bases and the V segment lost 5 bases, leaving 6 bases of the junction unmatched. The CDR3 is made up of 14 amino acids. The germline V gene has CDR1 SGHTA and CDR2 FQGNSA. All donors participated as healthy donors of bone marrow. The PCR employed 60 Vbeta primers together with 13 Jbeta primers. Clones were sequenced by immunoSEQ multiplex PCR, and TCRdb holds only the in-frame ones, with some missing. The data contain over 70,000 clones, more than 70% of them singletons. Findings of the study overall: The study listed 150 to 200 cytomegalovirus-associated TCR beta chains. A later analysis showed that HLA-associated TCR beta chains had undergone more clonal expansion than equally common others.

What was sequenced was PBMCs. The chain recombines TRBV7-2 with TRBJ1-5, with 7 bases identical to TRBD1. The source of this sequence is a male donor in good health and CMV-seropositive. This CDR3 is CASSPQGGDQPQHF. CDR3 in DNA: TGTGCCAGCAGCCCTCAGGGGGGTGATCAGCCCCAGCATTTT.